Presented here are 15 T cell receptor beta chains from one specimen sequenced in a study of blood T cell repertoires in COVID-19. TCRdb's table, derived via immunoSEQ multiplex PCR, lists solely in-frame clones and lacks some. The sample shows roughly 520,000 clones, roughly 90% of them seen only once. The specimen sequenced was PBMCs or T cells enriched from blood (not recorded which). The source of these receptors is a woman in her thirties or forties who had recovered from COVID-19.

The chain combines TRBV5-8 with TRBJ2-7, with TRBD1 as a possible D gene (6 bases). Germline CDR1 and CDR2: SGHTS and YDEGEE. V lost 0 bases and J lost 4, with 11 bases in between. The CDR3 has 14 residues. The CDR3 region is CASSLDGGGYEQYF. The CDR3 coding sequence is TGTGCCAGCAGCTTGGATGGGGGCGGGTACGAGCAGTACTTC.

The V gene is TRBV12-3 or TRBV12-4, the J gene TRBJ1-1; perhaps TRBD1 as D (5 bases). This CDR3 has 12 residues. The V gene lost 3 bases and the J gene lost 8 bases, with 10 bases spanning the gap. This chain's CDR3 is CASSLSRVEAFF. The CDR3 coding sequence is TGTGCCAGCAGTTTGTCCAGGGTAGAAGCTTTCTTT.

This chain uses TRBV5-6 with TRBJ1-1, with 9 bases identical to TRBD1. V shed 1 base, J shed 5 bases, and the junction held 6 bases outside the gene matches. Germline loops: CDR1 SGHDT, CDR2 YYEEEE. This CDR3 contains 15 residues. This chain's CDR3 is CASSLPDRGYTEAFF. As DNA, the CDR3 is TGTGCCAGCAGCTTGCCGGACAGGGGTTATACTGAAGCTTTCTTT. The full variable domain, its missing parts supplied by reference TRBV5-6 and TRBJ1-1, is DAGVTQSPTHLIKTRGQQVTLRCSPKSGHDTVSWYQQALGQGPQFIFQYYEEEERQRGNFPDRFSGHQFPNYSSELNVNALLLGDSALYLCASSLPDRGYTEAFFGQGTRLTVV.

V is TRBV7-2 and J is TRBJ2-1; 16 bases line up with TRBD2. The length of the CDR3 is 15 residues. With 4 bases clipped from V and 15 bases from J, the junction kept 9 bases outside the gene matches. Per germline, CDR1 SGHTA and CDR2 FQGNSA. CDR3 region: CASSSGTSGRATRFF. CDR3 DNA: TGTGCCAGCAGCTCCGGGACTAGCGGGAGGGCCACCCGGTTCTTC. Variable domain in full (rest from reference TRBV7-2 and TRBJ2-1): GAGVSQSPSNKVTEKGKDVELRCDPISGHTALYWYRQSLGQGLEFLIYFQGNSAPDKSGLPSDRFSAERTGGSVSTLTIQRTQQEDSAVYLCASSSGTSGRATRFFGPGTRLTVL.

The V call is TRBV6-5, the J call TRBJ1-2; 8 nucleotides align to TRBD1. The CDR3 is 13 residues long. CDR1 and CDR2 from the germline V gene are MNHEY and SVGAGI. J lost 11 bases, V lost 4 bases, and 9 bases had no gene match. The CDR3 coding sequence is TGTGCCAGCAGTTTAAACCCCGGGACAGGTTACACCTTC. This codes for CASSLNPGTGYTF.

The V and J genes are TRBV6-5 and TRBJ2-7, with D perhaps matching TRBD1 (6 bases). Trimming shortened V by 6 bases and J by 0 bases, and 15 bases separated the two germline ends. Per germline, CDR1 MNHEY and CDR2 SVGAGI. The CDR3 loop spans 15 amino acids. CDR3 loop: CASRPPSTGSYEQYF. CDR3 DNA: TGTGCCAGCAGACCCCCATCGACAGGCTCCTACGAGCAGTACTTC.

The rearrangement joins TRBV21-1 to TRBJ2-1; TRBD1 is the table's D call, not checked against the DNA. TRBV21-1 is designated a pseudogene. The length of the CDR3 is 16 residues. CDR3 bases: TGTGCCAGCAGCAATTCAGGGGACCTCTCCTACAATGAGCAGTTCTTC. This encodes CASSNSGDLSYNEQFF.

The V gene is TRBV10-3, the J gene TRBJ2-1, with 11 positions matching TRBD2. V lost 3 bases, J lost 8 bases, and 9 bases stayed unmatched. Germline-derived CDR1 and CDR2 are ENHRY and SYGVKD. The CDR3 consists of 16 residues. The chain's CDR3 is CAISDSLAGGPDEQFF. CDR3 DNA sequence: TGTGCCATCAGTGACTCATTAGCGGGAGGGCCCGATGAGCAGTTCTTC.

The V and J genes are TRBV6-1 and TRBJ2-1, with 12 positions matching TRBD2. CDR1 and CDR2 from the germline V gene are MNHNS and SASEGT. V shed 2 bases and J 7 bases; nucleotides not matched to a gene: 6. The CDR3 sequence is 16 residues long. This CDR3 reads CASSEPTSGRQNEQFF. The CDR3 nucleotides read TGTGCCAGCAGTGAACCAACTAGCGGGAGGCAGAATGAGCAGTTCTTC.

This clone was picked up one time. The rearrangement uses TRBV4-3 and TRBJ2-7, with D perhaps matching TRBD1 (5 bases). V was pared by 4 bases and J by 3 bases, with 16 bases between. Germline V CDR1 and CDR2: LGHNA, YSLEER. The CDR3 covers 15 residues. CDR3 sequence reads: CASSPDRGSGYEQYF. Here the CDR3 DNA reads TGCGCCAGCAGCCCTGATAGGGGCTCTGGCTACGAGCAGTACTTC.

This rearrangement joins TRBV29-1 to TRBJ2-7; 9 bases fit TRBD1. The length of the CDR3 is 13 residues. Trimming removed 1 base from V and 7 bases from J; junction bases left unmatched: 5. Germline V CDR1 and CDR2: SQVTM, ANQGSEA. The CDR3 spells CSVEGGQGGEQYF. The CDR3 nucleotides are TGCAGCGTTGAAGGGGGACAGGGTGGTGAGCAGTACTTC.

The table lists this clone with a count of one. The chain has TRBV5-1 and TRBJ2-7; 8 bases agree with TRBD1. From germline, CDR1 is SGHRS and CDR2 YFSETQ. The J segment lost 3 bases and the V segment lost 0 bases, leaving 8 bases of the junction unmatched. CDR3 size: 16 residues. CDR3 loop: CASSLARDRGFYEQYF. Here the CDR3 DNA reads TGCGCCAGCAGCTTGGCCCGAGACAGGGGATTCTACGAGCAGTACTTC.

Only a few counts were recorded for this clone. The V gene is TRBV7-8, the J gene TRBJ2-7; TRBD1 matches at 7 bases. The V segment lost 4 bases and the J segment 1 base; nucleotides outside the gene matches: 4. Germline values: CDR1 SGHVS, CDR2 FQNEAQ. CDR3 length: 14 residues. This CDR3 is CASSWSTGSYEQYF. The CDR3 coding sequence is TGTGCCAGCAGCTGGTCGACAGGGTCCTACGAGCAGTACTTC.

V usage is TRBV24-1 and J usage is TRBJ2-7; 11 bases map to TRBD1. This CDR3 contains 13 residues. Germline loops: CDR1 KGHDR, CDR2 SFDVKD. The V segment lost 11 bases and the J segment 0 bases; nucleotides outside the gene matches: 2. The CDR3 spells CAMGQGDSYEQYF. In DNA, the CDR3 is TGTGCCATGGGACAGGGGGACTCCTACGAGCAGTACTTC.

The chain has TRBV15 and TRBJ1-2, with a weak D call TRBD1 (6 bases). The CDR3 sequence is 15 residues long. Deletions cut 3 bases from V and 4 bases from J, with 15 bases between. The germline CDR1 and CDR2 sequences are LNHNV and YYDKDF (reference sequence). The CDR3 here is CATSREQGGSYGYTF. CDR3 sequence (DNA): TGTGCCACCAGCAGGGAACAGGGTGGGAGCTATGGCTACACCTTC.